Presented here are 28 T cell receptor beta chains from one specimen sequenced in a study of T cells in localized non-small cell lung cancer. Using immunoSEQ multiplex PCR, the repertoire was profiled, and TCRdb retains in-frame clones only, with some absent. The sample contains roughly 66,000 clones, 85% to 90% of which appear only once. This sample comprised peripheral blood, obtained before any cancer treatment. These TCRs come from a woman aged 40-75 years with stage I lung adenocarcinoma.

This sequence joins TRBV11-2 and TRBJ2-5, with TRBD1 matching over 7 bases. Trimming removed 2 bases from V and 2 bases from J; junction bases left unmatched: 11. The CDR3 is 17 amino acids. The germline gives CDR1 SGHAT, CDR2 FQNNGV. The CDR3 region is CASSLTPPGRGQETQYF. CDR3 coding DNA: TGTGCCAGCAGCTTAACCCCCCCGGGCAGGGGGCAAGAGACCCAGTACTTC.

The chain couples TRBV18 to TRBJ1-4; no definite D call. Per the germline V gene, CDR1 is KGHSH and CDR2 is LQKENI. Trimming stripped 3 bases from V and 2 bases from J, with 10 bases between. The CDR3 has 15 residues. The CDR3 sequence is CASSPREGTNEKLFF. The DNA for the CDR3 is TGTGCCAGCTCACCCCGCGAAGGGACTAATGAAAAACTGTTTTTT.

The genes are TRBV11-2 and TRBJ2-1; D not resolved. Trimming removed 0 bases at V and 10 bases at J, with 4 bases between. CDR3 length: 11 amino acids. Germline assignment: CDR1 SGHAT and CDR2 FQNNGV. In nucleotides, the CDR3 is TGTGCCAGCAGCTTAGAAGGGGAGCAGTTCTTC. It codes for CASSLEGEQFF.

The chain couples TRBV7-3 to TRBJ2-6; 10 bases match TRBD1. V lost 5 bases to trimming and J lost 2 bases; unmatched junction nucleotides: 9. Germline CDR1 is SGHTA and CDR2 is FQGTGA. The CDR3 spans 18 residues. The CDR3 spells CASSRYRDRGTGANVLTF. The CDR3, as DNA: TGTGCCAGCAGCCGATACCGGGACAGGGGAACTGGGGCCAACGTCCTGACTTTC.

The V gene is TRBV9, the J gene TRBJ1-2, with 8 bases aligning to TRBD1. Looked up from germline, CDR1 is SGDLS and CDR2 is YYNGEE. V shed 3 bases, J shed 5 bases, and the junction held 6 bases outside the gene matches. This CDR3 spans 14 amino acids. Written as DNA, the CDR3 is TGTGCCAGCAGCGATTGGGACAGGACATATGGCTACACCTTC. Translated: CASSDWDRTYGYTF.

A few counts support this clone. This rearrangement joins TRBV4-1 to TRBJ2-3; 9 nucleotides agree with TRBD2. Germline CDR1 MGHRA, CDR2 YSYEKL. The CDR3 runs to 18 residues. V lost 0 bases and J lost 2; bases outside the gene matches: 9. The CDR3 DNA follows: TGCGCCAGCAGCCAAGAACCCCTCAGCGGGAGGTTCACAGATACGCAGTATTTT. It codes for CASSQEPLSGRFTDTQYF.

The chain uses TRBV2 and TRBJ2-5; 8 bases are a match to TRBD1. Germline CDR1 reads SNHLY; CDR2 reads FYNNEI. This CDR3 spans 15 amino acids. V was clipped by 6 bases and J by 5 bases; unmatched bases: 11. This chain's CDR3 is CASRGQVGAWETQYF. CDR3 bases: TGTGCCAGCAGGGGACAGGTCGGAGCCTGGGAGACCCAGTACTTC.

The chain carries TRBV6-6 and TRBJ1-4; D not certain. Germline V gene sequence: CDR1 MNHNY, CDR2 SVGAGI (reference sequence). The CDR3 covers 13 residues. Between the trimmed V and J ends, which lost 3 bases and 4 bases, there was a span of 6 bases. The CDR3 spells CASSYWRNEKLFF. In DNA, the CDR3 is TGTGCCAGCAGTTATTGGCGTAATGAAAAACTGTTTTTT.

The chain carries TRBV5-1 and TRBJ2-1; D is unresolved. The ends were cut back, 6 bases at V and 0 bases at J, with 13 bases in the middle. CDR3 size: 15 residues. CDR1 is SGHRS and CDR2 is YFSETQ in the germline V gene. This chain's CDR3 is CASKEKGTSYNEQFF. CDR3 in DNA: TGCGCCAGCAAGGAAAAAGGCACCTCCTACAATGAGCAGTTCTTC.

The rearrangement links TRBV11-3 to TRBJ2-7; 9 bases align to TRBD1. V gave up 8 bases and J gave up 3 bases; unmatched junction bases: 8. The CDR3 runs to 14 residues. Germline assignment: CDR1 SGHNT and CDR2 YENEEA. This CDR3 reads CASSYRGQDYEQYF. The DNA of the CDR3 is TGTGCCAGCTCTTACAGGGGGCAAGACTACGAGCAGTACTTC.

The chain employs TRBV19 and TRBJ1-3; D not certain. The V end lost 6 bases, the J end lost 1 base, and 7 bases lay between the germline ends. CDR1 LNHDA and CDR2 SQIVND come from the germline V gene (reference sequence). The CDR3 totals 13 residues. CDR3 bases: TGTGCCAGTAGGCGGCCGTCTGGAAACACCATATATTTT. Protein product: CASRRPSGNTIYF.

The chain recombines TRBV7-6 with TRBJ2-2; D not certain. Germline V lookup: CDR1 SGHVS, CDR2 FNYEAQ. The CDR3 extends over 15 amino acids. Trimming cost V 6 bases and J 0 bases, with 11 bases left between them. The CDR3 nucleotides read TGTGCCAGCAGTCCCAATATCGCGAACACCGGGGAGCTGTTTTTT. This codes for CASSPNIANTGELFF.

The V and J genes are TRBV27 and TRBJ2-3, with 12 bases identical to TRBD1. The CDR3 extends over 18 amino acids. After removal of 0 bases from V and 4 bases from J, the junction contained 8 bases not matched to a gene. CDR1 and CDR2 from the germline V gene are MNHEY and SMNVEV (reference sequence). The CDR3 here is CASSLSFAGTGGADTQYF. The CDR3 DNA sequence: TGTGCCAGCAGTTTATCCTTCGCCGGGACAGGGGGCGCAGATACGCAGTATTTT.

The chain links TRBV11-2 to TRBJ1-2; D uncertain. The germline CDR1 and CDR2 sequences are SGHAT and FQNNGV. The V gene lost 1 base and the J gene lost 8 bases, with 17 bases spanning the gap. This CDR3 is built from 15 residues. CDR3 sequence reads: CASSLVSGPFGGYTF. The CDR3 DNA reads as TGTGCCAGCAGCTTAGTATCTGGGCCCTTCGGGGGCTACACCTTC.

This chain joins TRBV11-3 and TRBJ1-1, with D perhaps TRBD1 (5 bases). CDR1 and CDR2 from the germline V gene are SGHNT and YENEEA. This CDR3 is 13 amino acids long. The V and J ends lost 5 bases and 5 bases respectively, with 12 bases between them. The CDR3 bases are TGTGCCAGCAGCCATCGGTGGGGGACTGAAGCTTTCTTT. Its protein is CASSHRWGTEAFF.

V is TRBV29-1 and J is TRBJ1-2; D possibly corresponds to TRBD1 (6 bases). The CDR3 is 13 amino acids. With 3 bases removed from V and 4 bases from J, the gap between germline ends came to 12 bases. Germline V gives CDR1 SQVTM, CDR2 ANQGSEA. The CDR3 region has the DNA TGCAGCGTTGAGGGGGGGCTCGGCTATGGCTACACCTTC. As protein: CSVEGGLGYGYTF.

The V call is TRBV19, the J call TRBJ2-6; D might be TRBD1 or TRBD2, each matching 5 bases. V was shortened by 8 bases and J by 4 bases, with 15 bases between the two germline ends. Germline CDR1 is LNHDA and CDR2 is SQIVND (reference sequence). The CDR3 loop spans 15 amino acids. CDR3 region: CASDLGRDGANVLTF. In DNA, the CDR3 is TGTGCCAGTGATCTGGGCCGGGACGGGGCCAACGTCCTGACTTTC. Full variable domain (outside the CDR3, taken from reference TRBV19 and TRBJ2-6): DGGITQSPKYLFRKEGQNVTLSCEQNLNHDAMYWYRQDPGQGLRLIYYSQIVNDFQKGDIAEGYSVSREKKESFPLTVTSAQKNPTAFYLCASDLGRDGANVLTFGAGSRLTVL.

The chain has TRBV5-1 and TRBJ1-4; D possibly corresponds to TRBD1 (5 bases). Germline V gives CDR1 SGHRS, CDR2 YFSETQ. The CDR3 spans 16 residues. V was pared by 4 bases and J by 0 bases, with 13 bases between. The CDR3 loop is CASSPGRGATNEKLFF. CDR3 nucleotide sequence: TGCGCCAGCAGCCCCGGGCGGGGGGCAACTAATGAAAAACTGTTTTTT.

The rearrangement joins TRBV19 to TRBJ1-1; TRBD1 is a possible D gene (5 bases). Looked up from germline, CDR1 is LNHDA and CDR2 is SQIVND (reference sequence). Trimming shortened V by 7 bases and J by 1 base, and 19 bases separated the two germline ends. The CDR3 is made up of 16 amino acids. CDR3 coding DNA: TGTGCCAGTATTGTGGGGCCAGGGTTCAGGAACACTGAAGCTTTCTTT. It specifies CASIVGPGFRNTEAFF. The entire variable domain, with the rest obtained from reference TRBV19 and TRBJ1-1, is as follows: DGGITQSPKYLFRKEGQNVTLSCEQNLNHDAMYWYRQDPGQGLRLIYYSQIVNDFQKGDIAEGYSVSREKKESFPLTVTSAQKNPTAFYLCASIVGPGFRNTEAFFGQGTRLTVV.

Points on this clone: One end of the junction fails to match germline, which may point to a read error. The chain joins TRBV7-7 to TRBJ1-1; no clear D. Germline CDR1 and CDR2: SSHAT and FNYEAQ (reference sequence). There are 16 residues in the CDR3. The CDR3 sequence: CASSLTRPSVDPEAFF. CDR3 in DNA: TGTGCTAGCAGCCTCACCCGCCCCTCCGTCGATCCTGAAGCTTTCTTT.

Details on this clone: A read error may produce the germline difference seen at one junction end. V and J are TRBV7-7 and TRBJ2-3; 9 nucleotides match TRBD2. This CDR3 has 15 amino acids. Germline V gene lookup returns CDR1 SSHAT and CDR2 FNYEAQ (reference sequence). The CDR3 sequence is CASSLESGRTDTQYF. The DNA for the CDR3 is TGTGCTAGCAGCTTAGAAAGCGGGAGGACAGATACGCAGTATTTT.

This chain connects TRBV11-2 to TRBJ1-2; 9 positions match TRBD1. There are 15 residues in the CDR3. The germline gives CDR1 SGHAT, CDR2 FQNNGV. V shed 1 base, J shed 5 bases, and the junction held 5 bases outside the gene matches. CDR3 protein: CASSLVGDRGYGYTF. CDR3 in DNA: TGTGCCAGCAGCTTAGTAGGTGACAGGGGGTATGGCTACACCTTC.

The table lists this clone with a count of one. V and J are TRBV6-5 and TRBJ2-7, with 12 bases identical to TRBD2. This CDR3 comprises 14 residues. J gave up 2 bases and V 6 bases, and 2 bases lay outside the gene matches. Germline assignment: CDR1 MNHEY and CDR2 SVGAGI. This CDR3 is CASRLAGGTYEQYF. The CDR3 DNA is TGTGCCAGCAGACTAGCGGGAGGCACCTACGAGCAGTACTTC.

The DNA of the CDR3 is TGTGCCAGCACCCCTGGGACAGGGGGGTACAATGAGCAGTTCTTC. Its translation: CASTPGTGGYNEQFF. The gene calls are TRBV28 and TRBJ2-1; 11 bases line up with TRBD1. The germline V gene encodes CDR1 MDHEN and CDR2 SYDVKM. The V and J ends lost 7 bases and 4 bases, in that order; junction bases with no gene match: 6. This CDR3 has 15 amino acids.

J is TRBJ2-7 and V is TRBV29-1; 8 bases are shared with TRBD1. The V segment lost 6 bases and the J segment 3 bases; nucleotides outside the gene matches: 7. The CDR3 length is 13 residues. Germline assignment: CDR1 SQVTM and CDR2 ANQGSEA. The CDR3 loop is CSVGGQVCYEQYF. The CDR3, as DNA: TGCAGCGTCGGGGGACAGGTTTGCTACGAGCAGTACTTC.

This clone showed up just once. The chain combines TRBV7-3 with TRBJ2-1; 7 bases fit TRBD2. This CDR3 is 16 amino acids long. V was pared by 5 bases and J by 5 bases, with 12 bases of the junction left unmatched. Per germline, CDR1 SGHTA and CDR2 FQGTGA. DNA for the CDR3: TGTGCCAGCAGCCTACGGAGCGGGGTTGAGAACAATGAGCAGTTCTTC. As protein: CASSLRSGVENNEQFF.

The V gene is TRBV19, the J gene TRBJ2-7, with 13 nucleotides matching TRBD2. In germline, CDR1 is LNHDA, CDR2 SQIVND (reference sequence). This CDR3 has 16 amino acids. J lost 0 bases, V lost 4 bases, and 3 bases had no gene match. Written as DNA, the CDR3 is TGTGCCAGTAGTAGGGGACTAGCGGGGTTCTCCTACGAGCAGTACTTC. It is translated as CASSRGLAGFSYEQYF.

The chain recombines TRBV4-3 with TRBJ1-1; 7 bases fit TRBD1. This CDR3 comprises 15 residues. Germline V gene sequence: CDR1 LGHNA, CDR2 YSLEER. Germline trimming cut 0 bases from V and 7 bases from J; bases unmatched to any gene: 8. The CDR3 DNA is TGCGCCAGCAGCCAAGATCGGGACAGCCCCGTTGAAGCTTTCTTT. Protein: CASSQDRDSPVEAFF.